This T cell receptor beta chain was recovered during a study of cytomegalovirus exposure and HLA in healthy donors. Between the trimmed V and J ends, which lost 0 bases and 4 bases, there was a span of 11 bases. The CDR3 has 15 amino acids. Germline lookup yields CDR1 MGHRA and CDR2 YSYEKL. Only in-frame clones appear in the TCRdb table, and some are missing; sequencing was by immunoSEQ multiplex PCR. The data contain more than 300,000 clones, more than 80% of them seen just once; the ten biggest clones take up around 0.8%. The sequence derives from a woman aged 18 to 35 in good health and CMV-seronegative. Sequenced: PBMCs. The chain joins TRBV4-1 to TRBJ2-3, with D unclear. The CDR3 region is CASSQDRQFPDTQYF. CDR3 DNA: TGCGCCAGCAGCCAAGATCGCCAGTTTCCAGATACGCAGTATTTT.